A single sample gave rise to the 8 T cell receptor beta chains below, sequenced in a study of cytomegalovirus exposure and HLA in healthy donors. In the PCR, 60 Vbeta and 13 Jbeta primers were used. Profiled with immunoSEQ multiplex PCR; TCRdb holds only in-frame clones, not every one. Among 150,000 to 200,000 clones listed, roughly 80% were seen once. The sample consisted of PBMCs. The source of these receptors is a woman between 18 and 30 years old in good health and CMV-seronegative.

The chain has TRBV2 and TRBJ1-4; D is perhaps TRBD1 (5 bases). Trimming took off 7 bases at V and 8 bases at J, with 17 bases between the two ends. Per the germline V gene, CDR1 is SNHLY and CDR2 is FYNNEI. The CDR3 is 14 amino acids. The CDR3 nucleotides are TGTGCCAGCAACCCCGACAGTAGCCAAGAAAAACTGTTTTTT. Its translation is CASNPDSSQEKLFF.

The chain carries TRBV5-1 and TRBJ1-1; 9 bases map to TRBD1. This CDR3 region has 14 residues. The trim removed 3 bases at V and 7 bases at J, leaving 7 bases unmatched. Germline V lookup: CDR1 SGHRS, CDR2 YFSETQ. The CDR3 sequence: CASSSRTGEIEAFF. DNA for the CDR3: TGCGCCAGCAGCTCGAGGACAGGGGAAATTGAAGCTTTCTTT.

The V and J genes are TRBV28 and TRBJ2-4; D may correspond to TRBD1 or TRBD2 (6 bases each). The CDR3 contains 16 residues. Germline CDR1 and CDR2: MDHEN and SYDVKM. V lost 6 bases to trimming and J lost 3 bases, with 18 bases between them. The CDR3 DNA sequence: TGTGCCAGCAGCTTAGGGGGGTCAGCTTACAAAAACATTCAGTACTTC. It codes for CASSLGGSAYKNIQYF.

The chain employs TRBV5-1 and TRBJ1-4; TRBD1 is a possible D gene (5 bases). Trimming cost V 4 bases and J 10 bases, with 20 bases left between them. The CDR3 spans 15 residues. Per germline, CDR1 SGHRS and CDR2 YFSETQ. The CDR3 bases are TGCGCCAGCAGCATGGACGGACGGGGGGAAGGAAAACTGTTTTTT. Amino acids: CASSMDGRGEGKLFF.

This clone was counted only a few times. The chain uses TRBV9 and TRBJ2-1; 7 nucleotides match TRBD2. Germline CDR1 SGDLS, CDR2 YYNGEE. This CDR3 is 16 amino acids long. The J segment lost 7 bases and the V segment lost 4 bases, leaving 14 bases of the junction unmatched. Here the CDR3 DNA reads TGTGCCAGCAGCCCCTCTTTAGGTAGCGGGTTTAATGAGCAGTTCTTC. It encodes CASSPSLGSGFNEQFF. Together with reference TRBV9 and TRBJ2-1, the CDR3 gives the full variable domain: DSGVTQTPKHLITATGQRVTLRCSPRSGDLSVYWYQQSLDQGLQFLIQYYNGEERAKGNILERFSAQQFPDLHSELNLSSLELGDSALYFCASSPSLGSGFNEQFFGPGTRLTVL.

The chain links TRBV13 to TRBJ2-7; TRBD1 agrees at 7 bases. Germline assignment: CDR1 PRHDT and CDR2 FYEKMQ (reference sequence). The trim removed 5 bases at V and 3 bases at J, leaving 10 bases unmatched. The CDR3 is 15 amino acids. CDR3 bases: TGTGCCAGCAGCCCTCCACAGGGGTCCCTCTACGAGCAGTACTTC. This encodes CASSPPQGSLYEQYF.

The chain combines TRBV7-6 with TRBJ2-2, with TRBD2 matching over 14 bases. Germline CDR1 SGHVS, CDR2 FNYEAQ. The V segment lost 6 bases and the J segment 5 bases; nucleotides outside the gene matches: 5. The CDR3 sequence is 16 residues long. CDR3 nucleotides: TGTGCCAGCAGTTCGACTAGCGGGGGGGATACCGGGGAGCTGTTTTTT. Protein sequence: CASSSTSGGDTGELFF.

V is TRBV18 and J is TRBJ2-7; 9 bases are shared with TRBD2. V lost 4 bases, J lost 5 bases, and 3 bases stayed unmatched. This CDR3 spans 13 amino acids. Germline V CDR1 and CDR2: KGHSH, LQKENI. The CDR3 here is CASSRAGGNEQYF. The CDR3 nucleotides are TGTGCCAGCTCACGGGCGGGAGGGAACGAGCAGTACTTC.